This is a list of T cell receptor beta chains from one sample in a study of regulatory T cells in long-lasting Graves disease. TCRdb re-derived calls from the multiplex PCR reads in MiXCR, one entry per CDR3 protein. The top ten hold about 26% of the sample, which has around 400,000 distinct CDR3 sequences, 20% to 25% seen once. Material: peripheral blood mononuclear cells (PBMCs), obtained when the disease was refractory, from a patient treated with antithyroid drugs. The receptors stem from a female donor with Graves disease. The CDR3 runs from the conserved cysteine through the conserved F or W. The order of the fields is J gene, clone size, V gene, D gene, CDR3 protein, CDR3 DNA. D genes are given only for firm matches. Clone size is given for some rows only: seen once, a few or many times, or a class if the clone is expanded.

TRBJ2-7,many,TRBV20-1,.,CSASSGTQYSFSYEQYF,TGCAGTGCTAGTTCCGGGACTCAATACTCCTTCTCCTACGAGCAGTACTTC
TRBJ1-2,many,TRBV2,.,CASSVVASRLSYTF,TGTGCCAGCAGTGTTGTCGCGTCCCGATTGAGCTACACCTTC
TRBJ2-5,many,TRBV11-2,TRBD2,CASSFVAGGPAETQYF,TGTGCCAGCAGCTTCGTAGCGGGAGGGCCAGCAGAGACCCAGTACTTC
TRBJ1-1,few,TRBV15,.,CATSKEQSMNTEAFF,TGTGCCACCAGCAAAGAACAGAGTATGAACACTGAAGCTTTCTTT
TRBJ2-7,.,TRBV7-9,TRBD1,CASSFKGAGDEQYF,TGTGCCAGCAGCTTTAAGGGGGCGGGTGACGAGCAGTACTTC
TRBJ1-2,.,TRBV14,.,CASSQVRGSYGYTF,TGTGCCAGCAGCCAAGTTCGTGGATCCTATGGCTACACCTTC
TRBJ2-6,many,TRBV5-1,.,CASQTSGANVLTF,TGCGCCAGCCAAACCTCTGGGGCCAACGTCCTGACTTTC
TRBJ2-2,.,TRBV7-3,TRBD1,CASSLRDSRTGELFF,TGTGCCAGCAGCTTAAGGGACAGCCGAACCGGGGAGCTGTTTTTT
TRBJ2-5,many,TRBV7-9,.,CASSERKPETQYF,TGTGCCAGCAGCGAGCGGAAACCGGAGACCCAGTACTTC
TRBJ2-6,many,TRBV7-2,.,CASKIGNSGANVLTF,TGTGCCAGCAAGATAGGGAACTCTGGGGCCAACGTCCTGACTTTC
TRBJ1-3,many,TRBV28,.,CASSFSKSSGNTIYF,TGTGCCAGCAGTTTCTCCAAATCCTCTGGAAACACCATATATTTT